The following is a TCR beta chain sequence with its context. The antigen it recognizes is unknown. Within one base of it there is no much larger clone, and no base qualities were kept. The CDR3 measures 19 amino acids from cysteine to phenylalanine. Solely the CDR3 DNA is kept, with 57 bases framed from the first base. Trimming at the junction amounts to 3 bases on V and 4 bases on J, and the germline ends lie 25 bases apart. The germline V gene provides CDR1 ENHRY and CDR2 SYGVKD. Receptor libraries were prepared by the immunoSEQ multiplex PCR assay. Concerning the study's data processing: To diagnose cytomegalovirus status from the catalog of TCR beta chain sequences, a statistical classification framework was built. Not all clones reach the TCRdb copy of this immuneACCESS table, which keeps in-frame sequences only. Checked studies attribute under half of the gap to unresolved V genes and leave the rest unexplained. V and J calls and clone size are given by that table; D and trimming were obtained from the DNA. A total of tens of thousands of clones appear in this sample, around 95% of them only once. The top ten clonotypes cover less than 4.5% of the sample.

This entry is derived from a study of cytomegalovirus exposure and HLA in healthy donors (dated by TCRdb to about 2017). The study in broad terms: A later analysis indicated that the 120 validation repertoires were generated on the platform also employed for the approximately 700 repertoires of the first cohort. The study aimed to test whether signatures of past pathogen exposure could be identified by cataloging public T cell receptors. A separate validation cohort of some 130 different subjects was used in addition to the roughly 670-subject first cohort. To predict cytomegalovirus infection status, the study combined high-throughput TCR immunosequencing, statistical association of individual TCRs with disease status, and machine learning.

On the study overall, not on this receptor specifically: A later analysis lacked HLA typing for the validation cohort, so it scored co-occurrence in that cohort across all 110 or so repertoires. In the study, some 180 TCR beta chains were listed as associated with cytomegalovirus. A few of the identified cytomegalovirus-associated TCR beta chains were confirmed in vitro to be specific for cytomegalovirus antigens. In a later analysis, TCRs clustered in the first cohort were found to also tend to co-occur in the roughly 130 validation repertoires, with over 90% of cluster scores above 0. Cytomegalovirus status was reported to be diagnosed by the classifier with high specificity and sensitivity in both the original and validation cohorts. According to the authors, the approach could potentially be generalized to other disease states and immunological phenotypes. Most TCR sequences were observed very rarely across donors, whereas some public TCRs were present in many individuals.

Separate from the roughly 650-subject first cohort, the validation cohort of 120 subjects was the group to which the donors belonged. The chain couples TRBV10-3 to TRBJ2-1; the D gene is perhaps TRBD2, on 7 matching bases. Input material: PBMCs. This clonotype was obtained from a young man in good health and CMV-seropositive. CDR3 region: CAISEERTLRGGIYNEQFF. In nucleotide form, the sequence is TGTGCCATCAGTGAAGAGAGGACCTTAAGGGGGGGCATTTACAATGAGCAGTTCTTC.